These T cell receptor beta chains were read from a single sample in a study of blood T cells in healthy people across ages. TCRdb re-analysed the 5' RACE reads in MiXCR, keeping a single row per CDR3 protein. The sample includes under 1,100,000 distinct CDR3 sequences, approximately 26% seen only once; the top ten take 0.75%. The sample was also reused in another study, on T cells of mothers and their children.

Specimen: blood. These receptors were obtained from a girl aged 2-9 years in good health. CDR3s include the opening cysteine and the closing phenylalanine or tryptophan. The D gene is left open where the match is weak. Not every row has a clone size; where given, it reads once, few, many or a size class.

>16|TRBJ1-4|TRBD1|-|TRBV6-1
TGTGCCAGCAGCGGCCTCCCAGGGACAGCTAATGAAAAACTGTTTTTT
CASSGLPGTANEKLFF
>14|TRBJ2-2|-|-|TRBV7-3
TGTGCCAGCAGCTTCTCACAGAACACCGGGGAGCTGTTTTTT
CASSFSQNTGELFF
>18|TRBJ2-6|-|few|TRBV7-8
TGTGCCAGCAGCTCCCCTGGCAGGGTAAACTCTGGGGCCAACGTCCTGACTTTC
CASSSPGRVNSGANVLTF
>15|TRBJ2-5|-|-|TRBV5-1
TGCGCCAGCAGCCCCAAGGTCGAGGGCGCAGAGACCCAGTACTTC
CASSPKVEGAETQYF
>13|TRBJ2-5|-|few|TRBV15
TGTGCCACCAGCACCTGGACCGGGGAGACCCAGTACTTC
CATSTWTGETQYF
>16|TRBJ2-4|-|-|TRBV12-3/TRBV12-4
TGTGCCAGCAGTGGGGGCCCTGACAGGAGGGGAAACATTCAGTACTTC
CASSGGPDRRGNIQYF
>13|TRBJ1-4|-|few|TRBV20-1
TGCAGTGCCCAGGAAGCAACTAATGAAAAACTGTTTTTT
CSAQEATNEKLFF
>13|TRBJ1-4|TRBD1|-|TRBV12-3/TRBV12-4
TGTGCCAGCGGGACAGTTAGGGGTGAAAAACTGTTTTTT
CASGTVRGEKLFF
>11|TRBJ1-1|-|-|TRBV6-6
TGTGCCAGCATACGGCTCACTGAAGCTTTCTTT
CASIRLTEAFF
>16|TRBJ1-4|TRBD1|few|TRBV4-1
TGCGCCAGCAGCCAAGAGAGGGGGACAGGGGATGAAAAACTGTTTTTT
CASSQERGTGDEKLFF
>16|TRBJ1-1|-|-|TRBV11-2
TGTGCCAGCAGCTTAGTAGATGGGGGACCCCGGGTCGGCTCTTTCTTT
CASSLVDGGPRVGSFF
>15|TRBJ2-3|-|few|TRBV7-9
TGTGCCAGCAGCTCCACAACAGGGTTCCCAGATACGCAGTATTTT
CASSSTTGFPDTQYF
>13|TRBJ2-1|-|-|TRBV12-3/TRBV12-4
TGTGCCAGCAGTTTCGACGGCGGGGATGAGCAGTTCTTC
CASSFDGGDEQFF
>13|TRBJ2-5|-|few|TRBV5-1
TGCGCCACACAAAAGGGACTTCAAGAGACCCAGTACTTC
CATQKGLQETQYF
>13|TRBJ1-6|-|-|TRBV5-5
TGTGCCAGCAGCTTGGTATGGTTTTCACCCCCCCACTTT
CASSLVWFSPPHF
>14|TRBJ2-7|-|few|TRBV27
TGTGCCAGCAGACGTACAGGGCTTGGCTACGAGCAGTACTTC
CASRRTGLGYEQYF
>15|TRBJ2-1|-|-|TRBV28
TGTGCCAGCAGTGGAGAAGTAGTTCCCCACAATGAGCAGTTCTTC
CASSGEVVPHNEQFF
>13|TRBJ2-5|-|few|TRBV6-1
TGTGCCAGCAAACAGCGCTATGATGAGACCCAGTACTTC
CASKQRYDETQYF
>14|TRBJ1-1|-|-|TRBV7-9
TGTGCCAGCAGCACCTGGGGGAAGAACACTGAAGCTTTCTTT
CASSTWGKNTEAFF
>15|TRBJ2-3|TRBD2|few|TRBV7-2
TGTGCCAGCAGGGGACTAGCGGGAGTTCGATATACGCAGTATTTT
CASRGLAGVRYTQYF
>12|TRBJ1-1|-|-|TRBV12-3/TRBV12-4
TGTGCCAGCACCCTAACCGGTCTCGAAGCTTTCTTT
CASTLTGLEAFF
>13|TRBJ2-7|TRBD2|few|TRBV12-3/TRBV12-4
TGTGCCAGCAGTCCCACGGGGGGGCCCGAGCAGTACTTC
CASSPTGGPEQYF
>14|TRBJ1-6|-|-|TRBV18
TGTGCCAGCTCACCAGGGATTTGGGGTTCACCCCTCCACTTT
CASSPGIWGSPLHF
>12|TRBJ2-7|-|-|TRBV20-1
TGCAGTGCTATCACGGAGGGCGACGAGCAGTACTTC
CSAITEGDEQYF